Following are 30 T cell receptor beta chains from one sample sequenced in a study of glioma-infiltrating T cells. The iRepertoire nested amplicon-rescue multiplex PCR amplified TCR alpha and beta CDR3s from RNA. TCRdb recomputed calls from the multiplex PCR reads with MiXCR, one row per CDR3 protein. The sample carries over 140,000 distinct CDR3 sequences, about 39% recorded once. The sequencing sample was made of glioma tissue, nonneoplastic brain tissue, or PBMCs (not recorded which). The origin of the receptors is a human donor with low-grade glioma or glioblastoma, undergoing nonglioma brain surgery, or in good health (not recorded which).

This clonotype has more than one count but fewer than ten. The chain couples TRBV11-2 to TRBJ1-6; no reliable D call. Germline CDR1 reads SGHAT; CDR2 reads FQNNGV. The CDR3 consists of 12 residues. V shed 5 bases and J shed 6 bases, with 5 bases lying between them. CDR3 nucleotide sequence: TGTGCCAGCAGCCAACTTAATTCACCCCTCCACTTT. Its translation: CASSQLNSPLHF. The full variable domain, completed using reference TRBV11-2 and TRBJ1-6, is EAGVAQSPRYKIIEKRQSVAFWCNPISGHATLYWYQQILGQGPKLLIQFQNNGVVDDSQLPKDRFSAERLKGVDSTLKIQPAKLEDSAVYLCASSQLNSPLHFGNGTRLTVT.

This clonotype was seen a handful of times. The rearrangement uses TRBV6-1 and TRBJ1-1; D is ambiguous. Trimming took 6 bases from V and 1 from J, leaving 12 bases between them. Germline V gene lookup returns CDR1 MNHNS and CDR2 SASEGT. The CDR3 spans 14 residues. The CDR3 sequence is CASSVGFGNTEAFF. Here the CDR3 DNA reads TGTGCCAGCAGCGTGGGATTCGGGAACACTGAAGCTTTCTTT.

In this sample, this clonotype turned up a few times. This sequence joins TRBV6-2 or TRBV6-3 and TRBJ2-1, with TRBD2 matching over 10 bases. The CDR3 extends over 14 amino acids. Trimming removed 7 bases from V and 7 bases from J; junction bases left unmatched: 7. The V gene's germline CDR1 is MNHEY and CDR2 SVGEGT. The CDR3 region is CASNERGGQNEQFF. The DNA for the CDR3 is TGTGCCAGCAACGAGCGGGGGGGCCAGAATGAGCAGTTCTTC.

This clonotype was detected only a few times. The rearrangement joins TRBV28 to TRBJ1-2; maybe TRBD1 (5 bases). CDR1 MDHEN and CDR2 SYDVKM come from the germline V gene. With 4 bases removed from V and 3 bases from J, the gap between germline ends came to 12 bases. This CDR3 region has 14 residues. The CDR3 sequence: CASSSGGEDYGYTF. The CDR3 DNA is TGTGCCAGCAGTTCCGGGGGGGAGGACTATGGCTACACCTTC.

This clonotype was observed once. Germline is not matched at one junction end, which may reflect a read error. The chain carries TRBV7-9 and TRBJ2-7, with D unresolved. Per the germline V gene, CDR1 is SEHNR and CDR2 is FQNEAQ (reference sequence). The CDR3 is made up of 16 amino acids. This chain's CDR3 is CASSQDLAGSSYGQYF. CDR3 nucleotides: TGTGCCAGCAGCCAAGATCTTGCAGGCAGCTCCTACGGGCAGTACTTC. Supplemented by reference TRBV7-9 and TRBJ2-7, the full variable domain reads DTGVSQNPRHKITKRGQNVTFRCDPISEHNRLYWYRQTLGQGPEFLTYFQNEAQLEKSRLLSDRFSAERPKGSFSTLEIQRTEQGDSAMYLCASSQDLAGSSYGQYFGPGTRLTVT.

In this sample, this clonotype turned up once. The V call is TRBV20-1, the J call TRBJ2-1; 7 bases align to TRBD1. Per germline, CDR1 DFQATT and CDR2 SNEGSKA (reference sequence). J gave up 1 base and V 6 bases, and 9 bases lay outside the gene matches. The CDR3 totals 15 residues. CDR3 protein: CSAPNTGASYNEQFF. CDR3 DNA: TGCAGTGCACCTAATACAGGGGCGTCCTACAATGAGCAGTTCTTC.

The chain couples TRBV20-1 to TRBJ1-1, with D tentatively TRBD1 (5 bases). Trimming stripped 2 bases from V and 4 bases from J, with 20 bases between. This CDR3 is 16 amino acids long. Germline CDR1 DFQATT, CDR2 SNEGSKA (reference sequence). CDR3 loop: CSARLPMGRGGTEAFF. DNA for the CDR3: TGCAGTGCTAGACTGCCGATGGGACGGGGTGGCACTGAAGCTTTCTTT.

The V and J genes are TRBV28 and TRBJ2-7, with 10 bases identical to TRBD1. The CDR3 runs to 15 residues. Unmatched junction bases numbered 9, after V lost 7 bases and J lost 3 bases. Germline values: CDR1 MDHEN, CDR2 SYDVKM. The CDR3 here is CASTGTGTGVYEQYF. The CDR3 DNA is TGTGCCAGCACAGGAACTGGGACAGGGGTCTACGAGCAGTACTTC. Variable domain in full (rest from reference TRBV28 and TRBJ2-7): DVKVTQSSRYLVKRTGEKVFLECVQDMDHENMFWYRQDPGLGLRLIYFSYDVKMKEKGDIPEGYSVSREKKERFSLILESASTNQTSMYLCASTGTGTGVYEQYFGPGTRLTVT.

This chain joins TRBV7-9 and TRBJ2-3; 9 positions match TRBD1. The V gene end was trimmed by 5 bases and the J gene end by 2 bases; junction bases not matched to a gene: 8. Germline V lookup: CDR1 SEHNR, CDR2 FQNEAQ (reference sequence). The CDR3 spans 16 residues. The CDR3 protein is CASSRRTGAPTDTQYF. CDR3 in DNA: TGTGCCAGCAGCCGCAGGACAGGGGCCCCCACAGATACGCAGTATTTT.

This clonotype has more than one count but fewer than ten. This sequence joins TRBV2 and TRBJ1-6; the match to TRBD1 covers 9 bases. Trimming cost V 8 bases and J 6 bases; bases outside gene matches: 5. CDR1 and CDR2 (germline): SNHLY, FYNNEI. The CDR3 runs to 14 residues. The CDR3 loop is CASVGQGLNSPLHF. CDR3 in DNA: TGTGCCAGCGTGGGACAGGGCCTTAATTCACCCCTCCACTTT.

This clonotype has more than one count but fewer than ten. V is TRBV6-2 or TRBV6-3 and J is TRBJ2-3; D is ambiguous. Trimming stripped 2 bases from V and 2 bases from J, with 8 bases between. The CDR3 totals 14 residues. Germline lookup yields CDR1 MNHEY and CDR2 SVGEGT. The CDR3 bases are TGTGCCAGCAGTTACGGCAGAGACACAGATACGCAGTATTTT. Translated: CASSYGRDTDTQYF.

This clonotype showed up just once. The chain combines TRBV10-3 with TRBJ1-1; TRBD1 is a possible D gene (6 bases). CDR1 is ENHRY, CDR2 SYGVKD, per germline. V lost 6 bases and J 3 bases, leaving 14 bases between the germline ends. The length of the CDR3 is 14 residues. CDR3 amino acids: CAISQTQGHTEAFF. The DNA for the CDR3 is TGTGCCATCAGCCAGACTCAGGGGCACACTGAAGCTTTCTTT.

This clonotype was counted only a few times. The V gene is TRBV14, the J gene TRBJ2-3; a possible D gene is TRBD2 (5 bases). CDR3 size: 14 residues. V dropped 5 bases and J dropped 0 bases, with 9 bases sitting between them. Germline assignment: CDR1 SGHDN and CDR2 FVKESK. This CDR3 is CASSWGASTDTQYF. CDR3 DNA: TGTGCCAGCAGCTGGGGAGCAAGCACAGATACGCAGTATTTT.

In this sample, this clonotype turned up a few times. The gene calls are TRBV6-5 and TRBJ2-5; D perhaps matches TRBD2 (6 bases). The germline V gene encodes CDR1 MNHEY and CDR2 SVGAGI. The CDR3 extends over 13 amino acids. Trimming shortened V by 6 bases and J by 4 bases, and 12 bases separated the two germline ends. In DNA, the CDR3 is TGTGCCAGCAGCCGACTAGTCGCAGAGACCCAGTACTTC. It specifies CASSRLVAETQYF.

The chain couples TRBV27 to TRBJ1-2; D gene ambiguous. This CDR3 is built from 13 residues. Looked up from germline, CDR1 is MNHEY and CDR2 is SMNVEV (reference sequence). V was clipped by 3 bases and J by 2 bases, with 7 bases between them. The CDR3 loop reads CASSFNRNYGYTF. The CDR3, as DNA: TGTGCCAGCAGTTTTAACCGCAACTATGGCTACACCTTC.

The V gene is TRBV7-2, the J gene TRBJ2-5; tentatively, D is TRBD1 or TRBD2 (6 bases each). The V end lost 1 base, the J end lost 3 bases, and 12 bases lay between the germline ends. Germline-derived CDR1 and CDR2 are SGHTA and FQGNSA. The CDR3 has 15 amino acids. The CDR3 is CASSLVGGGKETQYF. CDR3 bases: TGTGCCAGCAGCTTAGTTGGAGGGGGAAAAGAGACCCAGTACTTC.

On this clonotype itself: It may be a read error: a sequence one base away is much more abundant. This chain joins TRBV28 and TRBJ1-3; no reliable D call. In germline, CDR1 is MDHEN, CDR2 SYDVKM. The CDR3 is 15 residues long. Trimming pared 6 bases from V and 2 bases from J, leaving 14 bases between. This CDR3 reads CASRDRVSPGNTIYF. Here the CDR3 DNA reads TGTGCCAGCAGGGATAGGGTGTCCCCTGGAAACACCATATATTTT.

This clonotype was detected only once. The V gene is TRBV6-2 or TRBV6-3, the J gene TRBJ2-1; tentatively, D is TRBD2 (6 bases). CDR3 size: 14 residues. Germline V CDR1 and CDR2: MNHEY, SVGEGT. The V end was cut by 2 bases, the J end by 10 bases, with 15 bases between. The CDR3 DNA reads as TGTGCCAGCAGTTACACCACTAGCTATGTAGAGCAGTTCTTC. This sequence encodes CASSYTTSYVEQFF.

This CDR3 reads CASSPGSEQYF. The CDR3 DNA reads TGTGCCAGTAGCCCCGGGAGCGAGCAGTACTTC. This chain uses TRBV19 with TRBJ2-7; D is perhaps TRBD2 (6 bases). Germline CDR1 reads LNHDA; CDR2 reads SQIVND (reference sequence). The V gene lost 6 bases and the J gene lost 6 bases, with 9 bases spanning the gap. CDR3 size: 11 residues. The entire variable domain, with the rest obtained from reference TRBV19 and TRBJ2-7, is as follows: DGGITQSPKYLFRKEGQNVTLSCEQNLNHDAMYWYRQDPGQGLRLIYYSQIVNDFQKGDIAEGYSVSREKKESFPLTVTSAQKNPTAFYLCASSPGSEQYFGPGTRLTVT.

The rearrangement links TRBV4-2 to TRBJ2-1; D ambiguous. The CDR3 has 12 amino acids. Per germline, CDR1 LGHNA and CDR2 YNFKEQ. The ends were cut back, 0 bases at V and 10 bases at J, with 7 bases in the middle. The CDR3 nucleotides are TGTGCCAGCAGCCAAGATATGGGAGAGCAGTTCTTC. Residues: CASSQDMGEQFF.

The V call is TRBV7-2, the J call TRBJ1-1; the D is unclear. Trimming left V 1 base short and J 0 bases short, with 12 bases between. This CDR3 contains 16 residues. Germline values: CDR1 SGHTA, CDR2 FQGNSA. The CDR3 here is CASSLEGGSLNTEAFF. CDR3 coding DNA: TGTGCCAGCAGCTTAGAAGGCGGCTCTTTGAACACTGAAGCTTTCTTT.

V is TRBV5-4 and J is TRBJ2-7, with TRBD2 matching over 7 bases. The germline V gene encodes CDR1 SGHNT and CDR2 YYREEE (reference sequence). There are 13 residues in the CDR3. With 4 bases clipped from V and 4 bases from J, the junction kept 5 bases outside the gene matches. For the CDR3, the DNA is TGTGCCAGCAGCGACTTGGGAGGGTACGAGCAGTACTTC. Protein: CASSDLGGYEQYF.

To note about this clonotype: One end of the junction is discordant with germline, which a read error may explain. The chain links TRBV27 to TRBJ1-2; D might be TRBD1 (5 bases). The CDR3 is 13 residues long. Germline V gives CDR1 MNHEY, CDR2 SMNVEV (reference sequence). The CDR3 sequence: CVSSAGHGLGYTF. The CDR3 region has the DNA TGTGTCAGCAGTGCCGGACACGGATTGGGCTACACCTTC.

The chain joins TRBV20-1 to TRBJ1-1; D is uncertain. Between the trimmed V and J ends, which lost 6 bases and 6 bases, there was a span of 17 bases. This CDR3 contains 13 residues. Germline CDR1 is DFQATT and CDR2 is SNEGSKA (reference sequence). The CDR3 is CSAGRGIGPEAFF. CDR3 DNA sequence: TGCAGTGCGGGGAGAGGGATTGGCCCTGAAGCTTTCTTT.

The chain uses TRBV20-1 and TRBJ1-5; TRBD1 agrees at 9 bases. CDR1 is DFQATT and CDR2 is SNEGSKA in the germline V gene (reference sequence). With 5 bases clipped from V and 0 bases from J, the junction kept 5 bases outside the gene matches. The length of the CDR3 is 15 residues. The CDR3 sequence is CSAYGTGYSNQPQHF. The CDR3, as DNA: TGCAGTGCTTACGGGACAGGGTATAGCAATCAGCCCCAGCATTTT.

The chain employs TRBV4-1 and TRBJ2-5, with 14 nucleotides matching TRBD2. V was clipped by 4 bases and J by 3 bases; unmatched bases: 1. The CDR3 totals 15 residues. In germline, CDR1 is MGHRA, CDR2 YSYEKL. The CDR3 reads CASSLGLAGEETQYF. Written as DNA, the CDR3 is TGCGCCAGCAGCCTGGGACTAGCGGGGGAAGAGACCCAGTACTTC.

The J gene is TRBJ2-5, the V gene TRBV20-1; 7 positions match TRBD2. V was pared by 1 base and J by 2 bases, with 7 bases of the junction left unmatched. This CDR3 is built from 15 residues. Germline V gene sequence: CDR1 DFQATT, CDR2 SNEGSKA (reference sequence). CDR3 sequence reads: CSARGFTSVQETQYF. The CDR3 DNA reads TGCAGTGCTAGAGGTTTTACTAGCGTTCAAGAGACCCAGTACTTC.

The chain employs TRBV28 and TRBJ2-4, with TRBD1 identical over 10 bases. The germline CDR1 and CDR2 sequences are MDHEN and SYDVKM. There are 17 residues in the CDR3. Trimming cost V 6 bases and J 6 bases; bases outside gene matches: 14. CDR3 DNA: TGTGCCAGCAGCCCAAACGGTGACAGGGGGCCTATAAACATTCAGTACTTC. Protein product: CASSPNGDRGPINIQYF.

This clonotype has ten or more counts. The V and J genes are TRBV6-1 and TRBJ1-1; D is ambiguous. V was pared by 7 bases and J by 0 bases, with 12 bases between. Per germline, CDR1 MNHNS and CDR2 SASEGT. The CDR3 is 14 residues long. CDR3 in amino acids: CASKGSDLNTEAFF. The CDR3 DNA sequence: TGTGCCAGCAAGGGCTCAGATCTGAACACTGAAGCTTTCTTT.

J is TRBJ2-5 and V is TRBV7-2; D may be TRBD2 (6 bases). V was clipped by 6 bases and J by 2 bases, with 13 bases between them. CDR1 SGHTA and CDR2 FQGNSA come from the germline V gene. The CDR3 length is 14 residues. CDR3 amino acids: CASSRLAVQETQYF. CDR3 DNA sequence: TGTGCCAGCAGTCGATTAGCGGTACAAGAGACCCAGTACTTC.